The following is a TCR beta chain sequence with its context. No cognate antigen has been identified for it. The junction departs from germline at one end; a sequencing error may be responsible. These data are taken from a study of blood T cell repertoires in COVID-19 (dated by TCRdb to 2020 to 2022). Regarding the study in general: Samples covering the acute and convalescent phases of COVID-19 were provided by collaborators in the United States, Italy and Spain. Where available, HLA class I and class II types were obtained from metadata supplied by the sample provider rather than from assay-based typing. The repertoires were released in a freely available public database intended as a resource for research on the immune response to SARS-CoV-2. The material from the prospective study consisted of cDNA or gDNA derived from T cells, B-cell-depleted T cells, or PBMCs. The dataset comprised deeply sampled blood TCRbeta repertoires from subjects exposed to, actively infected with, or recovered from COVID-19. The samples were drawn from two sources: the first 160 participants of the ongoing ImmuneRACE study, and about 1,300 subjects contributed by 6 global collaborators. Sample metadata almost always included a de-identified subject ID, COVID-19 status, age in years and sex.

TCRbeta CDR3 regions were amplified from genomic DNA using the immunoSEQ Assay, a bias-controlled multiplex PCR. The source study handled its data this way. The number of nucleated cells in each sample was estimated from the amplification of reference gene primers within the assay. To quantify the absolute abundance of each unique TCRbeta CDR3 rearrangement, sequence reads were collapsed and filtered. For each sample, productive Simpson clonality was calculated as the square root of Simpson's diversity index over productive rearrangements. Sourced from immuneACCESS, this table was stored by TCRdb with only in-frame sequences that have V and J called. A share of the clones is absent; for the studies checked, an unresolved V gene accounts for under half, and the remainder has no known explanation. V and J calls and clone size are copied from that table; D and trimming were computed from the DNA. Recorded for this sample are roughly 230,000 clones; roughly four fifths of them occurred a single time. The ten largest account for 4.4% of the sample.

The collaborating institutions used their own protocols to collect whole blood in K2EDTA tubes. Collaborator samples were shipped for TCRbeta analysis as frozen whole blood, isolated PBMCs, or DNA extracted from either sample type. The paper as a whole reports these results and caveats: The amount of clinical and demographic metadata varied by source and participant and was provided uncurated.

From its cysteine to its phenylalanine, the CDR3 spans 13 amino acids. Only the CDR3 DNA stays, 39 bases, in frame from base 1. According to the germline V gene (reference sequence), CDR1 reads LGHDT and CDR2 reads YNNKEL. The V gene is TRBV3-1 (or the pseudogene TRBV3-2) and the J gene is TRBJ1-2, with 7 central nucleotides matching TRBD1. The source material was peripheral blood. The receptor was isolated from a man over 45 with active or convalescent COVID-19. The CDR3 sequence is CASSRGQVYGYIF. In nucleotides, the sequence is TGTGCCAGCAGCCGAGGACAGGTGTATGGCTACATCTTC.